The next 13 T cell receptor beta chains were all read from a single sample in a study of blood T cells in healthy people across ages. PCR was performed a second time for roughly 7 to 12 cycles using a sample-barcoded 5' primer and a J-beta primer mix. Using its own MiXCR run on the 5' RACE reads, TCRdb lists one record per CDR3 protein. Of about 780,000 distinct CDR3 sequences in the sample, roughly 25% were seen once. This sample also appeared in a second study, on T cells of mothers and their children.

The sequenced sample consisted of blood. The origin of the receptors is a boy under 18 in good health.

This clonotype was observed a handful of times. CDR3 bases: TGTGCCAGCAGTTACTCTCCGGGACTAGCGGGCGAAGAGACCCAGTACTTC. Translated, it gives CASSYSPGLAGEETQYF. The J gene is TRBJ2-5, the V gene TRBV6-2 or TRBV6-3; 12 nucleotides agree with TRBD2. The germline V gene encodes CDR1 MNHEY and CDR2 SVGEGT. The CDR3 is 17 residues long. The V gene end was trimmed by 0 bases and the J gene end by 3 bases; junction bases not matched to a gene: 5.

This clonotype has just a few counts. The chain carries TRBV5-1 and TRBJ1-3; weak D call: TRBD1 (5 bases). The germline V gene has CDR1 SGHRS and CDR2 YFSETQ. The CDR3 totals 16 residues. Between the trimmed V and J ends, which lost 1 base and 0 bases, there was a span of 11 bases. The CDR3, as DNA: TGCGCCAGCAGCTTGTATGGACACCCCTCTGGAAACACCATATATTTT. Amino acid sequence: CASSLYGHPSGNTIYF.

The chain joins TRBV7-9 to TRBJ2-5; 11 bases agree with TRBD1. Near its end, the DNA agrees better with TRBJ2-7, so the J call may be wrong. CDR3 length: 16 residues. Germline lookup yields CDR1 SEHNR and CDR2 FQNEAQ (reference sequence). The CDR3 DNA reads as TGTGCCAGCAGCTTAGAAGGACAGGGGGCGAAAAACGAGCAGTACTTC. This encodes CASSLEGQGAKNEQYF.

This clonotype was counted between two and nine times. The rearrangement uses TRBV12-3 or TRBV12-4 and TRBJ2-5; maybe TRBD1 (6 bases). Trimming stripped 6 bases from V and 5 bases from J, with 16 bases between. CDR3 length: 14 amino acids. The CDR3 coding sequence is TGTGCCAGCAGACCCAGGGGCCTACCGGAGACCCAGTACTTC. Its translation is CASRPRGLPETQYF.

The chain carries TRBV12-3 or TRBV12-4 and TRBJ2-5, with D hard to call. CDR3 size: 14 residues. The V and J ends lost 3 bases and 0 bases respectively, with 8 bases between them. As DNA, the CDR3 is TGTGCCAGCAGTTTCCCCCCCAACCAAGAGACCCAGTACTTC. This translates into CASSFPPNQETQYF.

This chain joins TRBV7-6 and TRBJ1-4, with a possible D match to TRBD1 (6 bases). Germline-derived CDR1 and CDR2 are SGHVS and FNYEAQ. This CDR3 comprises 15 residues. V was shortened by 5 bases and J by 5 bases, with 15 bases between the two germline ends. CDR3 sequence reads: CASSPGARSNEKLFF. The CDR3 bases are TGTGCCAGCAGCCCGGGGGCGAGGTCAAATGAAAAACTGTTTTTT.

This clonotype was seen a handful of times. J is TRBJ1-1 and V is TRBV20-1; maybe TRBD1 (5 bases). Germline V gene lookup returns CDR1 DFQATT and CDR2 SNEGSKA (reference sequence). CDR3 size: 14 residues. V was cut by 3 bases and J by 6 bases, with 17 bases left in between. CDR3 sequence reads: CSAREDTGLSEAFF. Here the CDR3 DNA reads TGCAGTGCTAGGGAGGACACTGGGCTCTCTGAAGCTTTCTTT.

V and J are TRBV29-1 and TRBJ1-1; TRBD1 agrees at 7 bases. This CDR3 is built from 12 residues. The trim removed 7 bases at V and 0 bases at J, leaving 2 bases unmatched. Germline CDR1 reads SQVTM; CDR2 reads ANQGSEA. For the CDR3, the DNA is TGCAGCGCGGGACAGATGAACACTGAAGCTTTCTTT. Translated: CSAGQMNTEAFF.

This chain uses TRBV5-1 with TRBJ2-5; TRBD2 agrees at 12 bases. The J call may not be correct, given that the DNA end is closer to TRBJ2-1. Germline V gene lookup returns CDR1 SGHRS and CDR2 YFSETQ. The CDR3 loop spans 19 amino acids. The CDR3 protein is CASSLVATSGGLSNNEQFF. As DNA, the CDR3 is TGCGCCAGCAGCTTGGTGGCGACTAGCGGGGGTTTATCGAACAATGAGCAGTTCTTC.

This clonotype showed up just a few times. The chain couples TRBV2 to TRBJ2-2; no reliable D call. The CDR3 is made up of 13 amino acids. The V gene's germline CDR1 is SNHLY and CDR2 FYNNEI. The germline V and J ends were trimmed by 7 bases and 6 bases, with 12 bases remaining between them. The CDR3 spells CASIAARPGELFF. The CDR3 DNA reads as TGTGCCAGCATCGCAGCTCGACCCGGGGAGCTGTTTTTT.

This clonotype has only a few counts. CDR3 sequence reads: CSVGGQANSGANVLTF. CDR3 in DNA: TGCAGCGTTGGCGGACAGGCTAACTCTGGGGCCAACGTCCTGACTTTC. The V call is TRBV29-1, the J call TRBJ2-6; TRBD1 matches 7 bases. The CDR3 contains 16 residues. Germline V gene lookup returns CDR1 SQVTM and CDR2 ANQGSEA. The trim removed 4 bases at V and 0 bases at J, leaving 6 bases unmatched.

CDR3 protein: CSARAFGQGALRETQYF. CDR3 in DNA: TGCAGTGCTAGAGCATTCGGACAGGGGGCACTCAGGGAGACCCAGTACTTC. The rearrangement uses TRBV20-1 and TRBJ2-5; 11 bases map to TRBD1. The CDR3 sequence is 17 residues long. Germline V gene data show CDR1 as DFQATT and CDR2 as SNEGSKA (reference sequence). Trimming at V came to 1 base and at J to 5 bases, leaving 12 bases not matched to a gene.

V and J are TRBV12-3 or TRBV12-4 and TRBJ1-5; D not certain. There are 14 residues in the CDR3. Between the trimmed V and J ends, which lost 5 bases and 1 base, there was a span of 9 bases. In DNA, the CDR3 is TGTGCCAGCAGTCATCAACCGAGCAATCAGCCCCAGCATTTT. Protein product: CASSHQPSNQPQHF.